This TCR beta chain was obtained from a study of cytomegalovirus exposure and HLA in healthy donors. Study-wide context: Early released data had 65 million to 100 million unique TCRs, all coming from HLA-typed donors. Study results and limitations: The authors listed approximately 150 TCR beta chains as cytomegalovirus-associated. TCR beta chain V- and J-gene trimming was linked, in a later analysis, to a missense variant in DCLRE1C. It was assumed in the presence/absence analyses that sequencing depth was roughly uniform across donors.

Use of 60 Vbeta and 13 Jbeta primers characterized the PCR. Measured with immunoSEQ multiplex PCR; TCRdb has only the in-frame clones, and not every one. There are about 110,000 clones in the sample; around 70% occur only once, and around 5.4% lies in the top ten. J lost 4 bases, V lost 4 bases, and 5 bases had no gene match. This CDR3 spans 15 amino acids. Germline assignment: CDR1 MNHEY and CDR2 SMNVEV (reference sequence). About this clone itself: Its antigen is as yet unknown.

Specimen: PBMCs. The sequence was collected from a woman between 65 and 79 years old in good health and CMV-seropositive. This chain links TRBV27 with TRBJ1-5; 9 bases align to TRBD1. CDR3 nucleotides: TGTGCCAGCAGTTCCGGGACAGGGTTTAATCAGCCCCAGCATTTT. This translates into CASSSGTGFNQPQHF.